A single sample gave rise to the 2 T cell receptor beta chains below, sequenced in a study of shared clonotypes between healthy human individuals. The data were produced by immunoSEQ multiplex PCR, yet TCRdb's version contains in-frame clones alone and is incomplete. The sample holds roughly 1 million clones, about three quarters seen once. The specimen sequenced was memory CD4+ T cells sorted from blood. As to subset: CD45RA-negative fraction. These receptor sequences come from a man between 18 and 29 years old in good health.

This clone appeared a single time. This chain uses TRBV6-1 with TRBJ2-3; weak D call: TRBD2 (5 bases). V was shortened by 10 bases and J by 2 bases, with 10 bases between the two germline ends. Germline values: CDR1 MNHNS, CDR2 SASEGT. There are 12 residues in the CDR3. This CDR3 reads CATEGNTDTQYF. The CDR3 nucleotides read TGTGCCACAGAGGGAAACACAGATACGCAGTATTTT.

This chain connects TRBV18 to TRBJ2-7; D gene unclear. The germline V gene has CDR1 KGHSH and CDR2 LQKENI. This CDR3 spans 13 amino acids. The V gene lost 4 bases and the J gene lost 2 bases, with 9 bases spanning the gap. Here the CDR3 DNA reads TGTGCCAGCTCACGAGCAGCAACCTACGAGCAGTACTTC. Its translation: CASSRAATYEQYF.